This T cell receptor beta chain was found in a study of cytomegalovirus exposure and HLA in healthy donors. Germline V lookup: CDR1 SGHVS, CDR2 FNYEAQ. V gave up 5 bases and J gave up 3 bases; unmatched junction bases: 9. CDR3 length equals 16 residues. PCR used 60 Vbeta primers and 13 Jbeta primers. Method: immunoSEQ multiplex PCR; TCRdb's copy keeps in-frame clones and lacks some. The table shows about 130,000 clones, with about 73% occurring only once. The specimen was PBMCs. The clonotype originates from a human donor in good health. The J gene is TRBJ2-5, the V gene TRBV7-6, with 10 bases fitting TRBD1. For the CDR3, the DNA is TGTGCCAGCAGCCCCTACCCGGGACAGGGGAAAGAGACCCAGTACTTC. Translating it yields CASSPYPGQGKETQYF.